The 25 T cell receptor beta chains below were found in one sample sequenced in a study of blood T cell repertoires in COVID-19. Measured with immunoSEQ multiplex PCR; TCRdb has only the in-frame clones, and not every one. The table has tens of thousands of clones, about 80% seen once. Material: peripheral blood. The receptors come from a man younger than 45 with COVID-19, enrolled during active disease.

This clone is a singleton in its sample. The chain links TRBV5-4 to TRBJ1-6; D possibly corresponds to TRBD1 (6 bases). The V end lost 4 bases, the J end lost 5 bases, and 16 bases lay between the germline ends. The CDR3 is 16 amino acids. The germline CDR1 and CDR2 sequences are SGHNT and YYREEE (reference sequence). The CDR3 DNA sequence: TGTGCCAGCAGCCGAAAGACAGGTGGGGATAATTCACCCCTCCACTTT. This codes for CASSRKTGGDNSPLHF. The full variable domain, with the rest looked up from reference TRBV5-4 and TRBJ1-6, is ETGVTQSPTHLIKTRGQQVTLRCSSQSGHNTVSWYQQALGQGPQFIFQYYREEENGRGNFPPRFSGLQFPNYSSELNVNALELDDSALYLCASSRKTGGDNSPLHFGNGTRLTVT.

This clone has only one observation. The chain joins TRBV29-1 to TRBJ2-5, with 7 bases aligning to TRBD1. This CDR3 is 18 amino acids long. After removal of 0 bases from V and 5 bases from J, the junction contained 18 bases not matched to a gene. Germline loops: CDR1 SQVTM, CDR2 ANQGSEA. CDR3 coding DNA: TGCAGCGTTGAAGATCTAGGGGAACGGGACAGTCTCCGGGAGACCCAGTACTTC. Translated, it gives CSVEDLGERDSLRETQYF.

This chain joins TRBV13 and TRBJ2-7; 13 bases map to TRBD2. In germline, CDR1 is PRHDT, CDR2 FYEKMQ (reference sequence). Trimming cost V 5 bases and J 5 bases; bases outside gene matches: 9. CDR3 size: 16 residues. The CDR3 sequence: CASSPGLAGNFDEQYF. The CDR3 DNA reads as TGTGCCAGCAGCCCGGGACTAGCGGGGAACTTCGACGAGCAGTACTTC.

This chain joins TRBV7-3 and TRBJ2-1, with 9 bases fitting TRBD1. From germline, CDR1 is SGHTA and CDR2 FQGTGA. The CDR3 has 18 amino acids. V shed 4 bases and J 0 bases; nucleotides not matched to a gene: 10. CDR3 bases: TGTGCCAGCAGCTACAATGCCGGGACAGGGAGCTCCTACAATGAGCAGTTCTTC. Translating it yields CASSYNAGTGSSYNEQFF.

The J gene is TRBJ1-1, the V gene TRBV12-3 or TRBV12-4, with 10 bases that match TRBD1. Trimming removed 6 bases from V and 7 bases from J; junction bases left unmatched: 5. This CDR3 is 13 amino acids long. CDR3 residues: CASSRQGADEAFF. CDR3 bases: TGTGCCAGCAGCCGACAGGGGGCGGATGAAGCTTTCTTT.

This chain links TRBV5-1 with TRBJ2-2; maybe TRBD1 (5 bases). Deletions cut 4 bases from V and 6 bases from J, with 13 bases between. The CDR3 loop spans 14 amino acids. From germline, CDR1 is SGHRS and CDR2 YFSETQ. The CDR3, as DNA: TGCGCCAGCAGCGGAAATCAGGGCGCCGGGGAGCTGTTTTTT. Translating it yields CASSGNQGAGELFF.

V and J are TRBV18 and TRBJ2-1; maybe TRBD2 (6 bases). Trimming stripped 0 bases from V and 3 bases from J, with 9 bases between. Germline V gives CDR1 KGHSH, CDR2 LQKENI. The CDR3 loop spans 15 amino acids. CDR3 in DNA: TGTGCCAGCTCACCACCAAGGGAGGACTACAATGAGCAGTTCTTC. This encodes CASSPPREDYNEQFF. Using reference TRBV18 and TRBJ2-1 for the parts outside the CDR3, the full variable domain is NAGVMQNPRHLVRRRGQEARLRCSPMKGHSHVYWYRQLPEEGLKFMVYLQKENIIDESGMPKERFSAEFPKEGPSILRIQQVVRGDSAAYFCASSPPREDYNEQFFGPGTRLTVL.

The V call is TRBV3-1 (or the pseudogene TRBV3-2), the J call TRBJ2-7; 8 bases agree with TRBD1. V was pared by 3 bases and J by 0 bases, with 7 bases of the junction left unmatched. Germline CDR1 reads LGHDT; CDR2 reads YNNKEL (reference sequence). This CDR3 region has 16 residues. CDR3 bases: TGTGCCAGCAGCCACCGCGGGACAGGAAGCTCCTACGAGCAGTACTTC. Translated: CASSHRGTGSSYEQYF.

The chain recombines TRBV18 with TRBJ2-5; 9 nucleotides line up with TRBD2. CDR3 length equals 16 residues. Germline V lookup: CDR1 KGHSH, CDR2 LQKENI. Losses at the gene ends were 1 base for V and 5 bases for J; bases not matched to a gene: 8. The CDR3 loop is CASSPRPSGNGETQYF. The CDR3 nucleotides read TGTGCCAGCTCACCACGTCCTAGCGGGAATGGCGAGACCCAGTACTTC.

The CDR3 sequence: CASSSGKIYPYNEQFF. CDR3 DNA: TGTGCCAGCAGCTCAGGGAAAATTTACCCCTACAATGAGCAGTTCTTC. The chain combines TRBV5-6 with TRBJ2-1; tentatively, D is TRBD1 (5 bases). Germline V lookup: CDR1 SGHDT, CDR2 YYEEEE. The CDR3 totals 16 residues. V was trimmed by 3 bases and J by 2 bases, leaving 15 bases between them.

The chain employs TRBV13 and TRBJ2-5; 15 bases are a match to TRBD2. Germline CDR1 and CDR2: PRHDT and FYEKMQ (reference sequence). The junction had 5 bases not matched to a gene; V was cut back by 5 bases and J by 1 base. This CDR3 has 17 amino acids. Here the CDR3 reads CASSAGLAGGIQETQYF. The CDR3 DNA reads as TGTGCCAGCAGCGCCGGACTAGCGGGAGGGATCCAAGAGACCCAGTACTTC.

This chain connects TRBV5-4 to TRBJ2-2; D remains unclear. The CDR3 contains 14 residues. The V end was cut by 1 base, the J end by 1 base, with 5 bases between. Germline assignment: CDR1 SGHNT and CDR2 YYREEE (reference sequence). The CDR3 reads CASSLSQNTGELFF. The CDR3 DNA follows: TGTGCCAGCAGCTTGTCACAGAACACCGGGGAGCTGTTTTTT.

CDR3 amino acids: CASSQSGKQGMEYGYTF. The CDR3 DNA follows: TGTGCCAGCAGCCAATCTGGTAAACAGGGGATGGAGTATGGCTACACCTTC. The chain carries TRBV16 and TRBJ1-2; 7 bases agree with TRBD1. The V and J ends lost 0 bases and 5 bases, in that order; junction bases with no gene match: 12. The CDR3 has 17 residues. Germline V gene lookup returns CDR1 KGHSY and CDR2 FQNENV. Complete variable domain (other parts from reference TRBV16 and TRBJ1-2): GEEVAQTPKHLVRGEGQKAKLYCAPIKGHSYVFWYQQVLKNEFKFLISFQNENVFDETGMPKERFSAKCLPNSPCSLEIQATKLEDSAVYFCASSQSGKQGMEYGYTFGSGTRLTVV.

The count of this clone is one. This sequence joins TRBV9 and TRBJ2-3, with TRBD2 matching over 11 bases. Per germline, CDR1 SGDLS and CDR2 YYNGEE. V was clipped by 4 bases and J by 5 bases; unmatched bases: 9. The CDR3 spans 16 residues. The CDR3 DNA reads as TGTGCCAGCAGCCCTAACCTAGCGGGAGGCGGAGATACGCAGTATTTT. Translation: CASSPNLAGGGDTQYF.

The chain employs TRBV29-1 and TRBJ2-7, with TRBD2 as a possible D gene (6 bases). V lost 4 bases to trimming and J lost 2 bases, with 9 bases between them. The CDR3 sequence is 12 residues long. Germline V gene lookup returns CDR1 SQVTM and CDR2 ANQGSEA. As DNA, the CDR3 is TGCAGCGTTGCGGGGGACCCCTACGAGCAGTACTTC. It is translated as CSVAGDPYEQYF.

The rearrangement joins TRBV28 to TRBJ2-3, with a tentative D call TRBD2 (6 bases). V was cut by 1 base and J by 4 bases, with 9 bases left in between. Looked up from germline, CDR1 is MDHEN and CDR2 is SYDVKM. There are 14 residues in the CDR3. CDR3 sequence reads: CASSLLRGPDTQYF. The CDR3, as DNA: TGTGCCAGCAGTTTATTGCGGGGCCCAGATACGCAGTATTTT.

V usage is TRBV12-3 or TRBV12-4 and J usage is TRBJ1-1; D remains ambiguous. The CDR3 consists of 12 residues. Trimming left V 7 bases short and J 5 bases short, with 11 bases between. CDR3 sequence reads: CASTSPGTEAFF. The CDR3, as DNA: TGTGCCAGCACCAGTCCGGGTACTGAAGCTTTCTTT.

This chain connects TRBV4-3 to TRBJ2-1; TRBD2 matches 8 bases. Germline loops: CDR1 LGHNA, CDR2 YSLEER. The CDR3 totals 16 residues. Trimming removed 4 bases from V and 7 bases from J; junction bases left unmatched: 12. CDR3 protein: CASSPRLARGANEQFF. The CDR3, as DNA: TGCGCCAGCAGCCCCCGACTGGCGCGGGGGGCGAATGAGCAGTTCTTC.

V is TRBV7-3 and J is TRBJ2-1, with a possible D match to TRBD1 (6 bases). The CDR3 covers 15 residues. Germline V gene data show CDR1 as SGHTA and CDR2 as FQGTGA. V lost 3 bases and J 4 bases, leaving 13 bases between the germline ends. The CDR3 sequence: CASSFGQGNYNEQFF. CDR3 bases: TGTGCCAGCAGCTTCGGCCAGGGGAATTACAATGAGCAGTTCTTC.

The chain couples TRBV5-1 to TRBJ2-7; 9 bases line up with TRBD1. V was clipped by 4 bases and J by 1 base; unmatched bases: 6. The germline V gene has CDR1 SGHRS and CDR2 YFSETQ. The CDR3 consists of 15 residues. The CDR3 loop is CASSLLTGGSYEQYF. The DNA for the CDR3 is TGCGCCAGCAGCCTTTTGACAGGGGGATCCTACGAGCAGTACTTC.

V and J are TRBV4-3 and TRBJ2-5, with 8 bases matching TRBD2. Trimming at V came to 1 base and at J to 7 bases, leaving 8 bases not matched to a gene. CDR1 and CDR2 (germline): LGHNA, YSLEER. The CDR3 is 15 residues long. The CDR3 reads CASSQGFGLAGTQYF. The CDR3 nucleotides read TGCGCCAGCAGCCAAGGTTTCGGACTAGCAGGGACCCAGTACTTC.

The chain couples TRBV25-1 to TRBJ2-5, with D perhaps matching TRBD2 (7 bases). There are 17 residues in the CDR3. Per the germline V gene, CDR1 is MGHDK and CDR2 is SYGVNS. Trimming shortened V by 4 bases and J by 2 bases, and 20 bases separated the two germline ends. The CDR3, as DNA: TGTGCCAGCAGTGGGCCAGGGGAGGGTGCCCGACAAGAGACCCAGTACTTC. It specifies CASSGPGEGARQETQYF.

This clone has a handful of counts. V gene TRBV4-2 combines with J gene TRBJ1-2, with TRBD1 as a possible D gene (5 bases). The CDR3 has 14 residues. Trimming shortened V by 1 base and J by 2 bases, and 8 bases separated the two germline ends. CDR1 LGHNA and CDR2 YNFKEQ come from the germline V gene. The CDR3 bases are TGTGCCAGCAGCCAAGCTGGGGCAAACTATGGCTACACCTTC. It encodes CASSQAGANYGYTF.

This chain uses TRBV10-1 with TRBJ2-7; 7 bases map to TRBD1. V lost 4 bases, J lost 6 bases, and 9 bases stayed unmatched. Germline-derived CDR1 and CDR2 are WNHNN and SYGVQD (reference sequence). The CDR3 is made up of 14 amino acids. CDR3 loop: CASSGGQHRGEQYF. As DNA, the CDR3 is TGCGCCAGCAGTGGGGGACAGCATCGCGGCGAGCAGTACTTC.

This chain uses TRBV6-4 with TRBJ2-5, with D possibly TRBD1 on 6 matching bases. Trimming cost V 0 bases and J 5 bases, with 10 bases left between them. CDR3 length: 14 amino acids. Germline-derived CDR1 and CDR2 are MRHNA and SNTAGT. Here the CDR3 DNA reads TGTGCCAGCAGTGACTCTTGGGGGCGGGAGACCCAGTACTTC. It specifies CASSDSWGRETQYF.